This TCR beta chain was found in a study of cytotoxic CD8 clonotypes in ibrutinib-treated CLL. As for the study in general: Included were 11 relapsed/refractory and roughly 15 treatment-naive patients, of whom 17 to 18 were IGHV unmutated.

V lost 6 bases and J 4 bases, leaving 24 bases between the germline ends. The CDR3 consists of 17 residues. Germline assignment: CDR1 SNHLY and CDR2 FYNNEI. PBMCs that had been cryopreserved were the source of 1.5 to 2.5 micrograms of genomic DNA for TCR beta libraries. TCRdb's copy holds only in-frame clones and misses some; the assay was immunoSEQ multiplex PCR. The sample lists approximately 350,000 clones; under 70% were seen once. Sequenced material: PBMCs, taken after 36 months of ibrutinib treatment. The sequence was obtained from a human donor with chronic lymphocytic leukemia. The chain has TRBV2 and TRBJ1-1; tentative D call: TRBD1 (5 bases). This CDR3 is CASSVHSGGPKGTEAFF. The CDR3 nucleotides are TGTGCCAGCAGCGTCCACTCCGGGGGACCCAAAGGCACTGAAGCTTTCTTT.